Sequencing of this T cell receptor beta chain was carried out in a study of cytomegalovirus exposure and HLA in healthy donors. V was cut by 8 bases and J by 1 base, with 23 bases left in between. Germline-derived CDR1 and CDR2 are SEHNR and FQNEAQ (reference sequence). The CDR3 is 17 amino acids. Donors were ostensibly healthy at sampling, although undocumented immune exposures were probable. The study ran its PCR with 60 Vbeta and 13 Jbeta primers. Clones were read by immunoSEQ multiplex PCR, and TCRdb kept only the in-frame ones, dropping some. The table has over 100,000 clones, 65% to 80% seen once.

The J gene is TRBJ1-2, the V gene TRBV7-9; D may be TRBD1 (5 bases). This TCR was sampled from a female donor in good health and CMV-seronegative. Sequenced material: PBMCs. The DNA of the CDR3 is TGTGCCAGCTCAAACCCGGAGGGACTCTTGATTAACTATGGCTACACCTTC. Translated: CASSNPEGLLINYGYTF.